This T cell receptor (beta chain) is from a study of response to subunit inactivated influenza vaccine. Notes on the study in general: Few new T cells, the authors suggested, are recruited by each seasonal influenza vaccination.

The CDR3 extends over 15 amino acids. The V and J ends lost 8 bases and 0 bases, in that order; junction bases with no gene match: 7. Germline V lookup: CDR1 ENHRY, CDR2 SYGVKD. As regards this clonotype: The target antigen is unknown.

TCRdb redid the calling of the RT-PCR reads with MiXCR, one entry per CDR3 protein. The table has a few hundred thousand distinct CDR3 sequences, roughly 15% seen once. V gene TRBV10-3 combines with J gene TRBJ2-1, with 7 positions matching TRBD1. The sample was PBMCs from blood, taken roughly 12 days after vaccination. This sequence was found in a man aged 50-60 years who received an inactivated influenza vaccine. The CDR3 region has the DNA TGTGCCATCGGGGACAGTATTAGCTCCTACAATGAGCAGTTCTTC. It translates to CAIGDSISSYNEQFF.